This T cell receptor (beta chain) was found in a study of T-cell reconstitution after alpha-beta-depleted transplantation in children. Trimming stripped 4 bases from V and 7 bases from J, with 23 bases between. Germline V CDR1 and CDR2: SGHVS, FQNEAQ. The CDR3 totals 17 residues. This clonotype was seen a few times. Unique molecular identifiers featured in how the TCRbeta library was prepared. TCRdb analysed the PCR reads with MiXCR anew, one entry per CDR3 protein. The top ten hold 3.3% of the sample, which has about 540,000 distinct CDR3 sequences, around 20% seen once. This sequence was found in a human donor who donated a stem cell graft to a child with acute lymphoblastic leukemia. The chain combines TRBV7-8 with TRBJ1-5; D ambiguous. The source material was PBMCs from the stem cell graft donor, sampled from the stem cell graft. The CDR3 loop is CASSYTSLGVTGQPQHF. For the CDR3, the DNA is TGTGCCAGCAGCTACACATCCCTTGGGGTGACCGGGCAGCCCCAGCATTTT.